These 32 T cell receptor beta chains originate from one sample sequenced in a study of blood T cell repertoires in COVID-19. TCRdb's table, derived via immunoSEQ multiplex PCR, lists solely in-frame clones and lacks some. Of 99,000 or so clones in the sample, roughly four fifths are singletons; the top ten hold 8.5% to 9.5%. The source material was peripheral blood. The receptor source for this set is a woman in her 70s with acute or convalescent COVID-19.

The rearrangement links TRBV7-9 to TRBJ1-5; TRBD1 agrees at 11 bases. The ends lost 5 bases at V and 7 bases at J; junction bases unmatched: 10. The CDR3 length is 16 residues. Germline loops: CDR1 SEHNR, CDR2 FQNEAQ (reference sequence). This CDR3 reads CASSESGQGARQPQHF. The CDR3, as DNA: TGTGCCAGCAGCGAGTCCGGACAGGGGGCTCGGCAGCCCCAGCATTTT.

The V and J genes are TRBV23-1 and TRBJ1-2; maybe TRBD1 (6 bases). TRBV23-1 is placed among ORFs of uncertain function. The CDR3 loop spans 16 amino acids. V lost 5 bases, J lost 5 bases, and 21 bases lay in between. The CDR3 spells CASSYRGQRRVYGYTF. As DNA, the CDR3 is TGCGCCAGCAGTTACCGTGGACAGAGAAGAGTGTATGGCTACACCTTC.

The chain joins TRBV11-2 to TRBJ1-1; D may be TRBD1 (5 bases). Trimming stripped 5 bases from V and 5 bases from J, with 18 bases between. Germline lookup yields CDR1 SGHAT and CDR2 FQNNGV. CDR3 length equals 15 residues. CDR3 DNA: TGTGCCAGCAGCCGACTCGGCGCCGGGGGGACTGAAGCTTTCTTT. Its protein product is CASSRLGAGGTEAFF.

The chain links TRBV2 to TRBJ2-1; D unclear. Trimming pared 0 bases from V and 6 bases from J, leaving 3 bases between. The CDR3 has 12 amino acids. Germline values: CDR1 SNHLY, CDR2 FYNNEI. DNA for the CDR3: TGTGCCAGCAGTGAAGCGGCCAATGAGCAGTTCTTC. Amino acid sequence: CASSEAANEQFF.

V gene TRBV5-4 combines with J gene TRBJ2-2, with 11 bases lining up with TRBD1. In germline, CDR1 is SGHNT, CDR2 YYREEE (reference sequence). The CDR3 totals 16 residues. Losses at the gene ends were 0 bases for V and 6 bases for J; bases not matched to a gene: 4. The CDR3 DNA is TGTGCCAGCAGCTTGGCCGCGGGACAGGGGGCCGGGGAGCTGTTTTTT. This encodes CASSLAAGQGAGELFF.

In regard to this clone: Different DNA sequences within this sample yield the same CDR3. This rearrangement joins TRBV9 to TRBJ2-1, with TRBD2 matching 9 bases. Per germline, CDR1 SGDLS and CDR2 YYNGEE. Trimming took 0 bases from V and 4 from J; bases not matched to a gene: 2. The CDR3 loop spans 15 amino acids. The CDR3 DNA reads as TGTGCCAGCAGCGTAGGCGGGGGGGCTTACAATGAGCAGTTCTTC. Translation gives CASSVGGGAYNEQFF.

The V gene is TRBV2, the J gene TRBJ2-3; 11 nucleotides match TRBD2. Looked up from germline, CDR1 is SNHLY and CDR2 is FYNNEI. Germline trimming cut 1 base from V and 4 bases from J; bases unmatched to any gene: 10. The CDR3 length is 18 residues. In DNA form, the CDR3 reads TGTGCCAGCAGTGAAGTCGGGGAACTAGCGGGAGACTCAGATACGCAGTATTTT. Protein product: CASSEVGELAGDSDTQYF.

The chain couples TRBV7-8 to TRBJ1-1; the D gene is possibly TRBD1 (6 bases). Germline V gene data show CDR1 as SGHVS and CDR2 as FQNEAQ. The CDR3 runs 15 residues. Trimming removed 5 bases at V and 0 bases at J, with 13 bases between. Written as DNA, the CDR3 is TGTGCCAGCAGCACATACGGACAGCTGAACACTGAAGCTTTCTTT. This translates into CASSTYGQLNTEAFF.

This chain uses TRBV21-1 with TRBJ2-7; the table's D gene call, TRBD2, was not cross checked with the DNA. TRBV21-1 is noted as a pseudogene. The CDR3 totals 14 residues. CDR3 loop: CASSKGGPSNEQYF. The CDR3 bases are TGTGCCAGCAGCAAAGGCGGCCCTTCGAACGAGCAGTACTTC.

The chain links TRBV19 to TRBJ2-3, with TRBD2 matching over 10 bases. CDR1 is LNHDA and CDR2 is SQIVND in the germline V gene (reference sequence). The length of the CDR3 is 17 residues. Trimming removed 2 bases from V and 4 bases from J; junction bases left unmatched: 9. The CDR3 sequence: CASSITSRTSGSDTQYF. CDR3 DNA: TGTGCCAGTAGTATAACTTCTCGGACTAGCGGATCAGATACGCAGTATTTT.

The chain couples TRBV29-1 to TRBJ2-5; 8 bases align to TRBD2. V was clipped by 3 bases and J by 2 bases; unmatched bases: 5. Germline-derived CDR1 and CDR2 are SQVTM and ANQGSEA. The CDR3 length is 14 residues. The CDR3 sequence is CSVDPRGGQETQYF. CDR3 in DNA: TGCAGCGTTGATCCCCGGGGGGGACAAGAGACCCAGTACTTC.

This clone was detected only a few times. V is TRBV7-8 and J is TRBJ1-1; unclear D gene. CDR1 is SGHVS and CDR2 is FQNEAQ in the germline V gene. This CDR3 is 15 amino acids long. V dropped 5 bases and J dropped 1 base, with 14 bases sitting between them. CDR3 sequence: CASSPRVLWNTEAFF. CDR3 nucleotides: TGTGCCAGCAGCCCTCGGGTACTGTGGAACACTGAAGCTTTCTTT.

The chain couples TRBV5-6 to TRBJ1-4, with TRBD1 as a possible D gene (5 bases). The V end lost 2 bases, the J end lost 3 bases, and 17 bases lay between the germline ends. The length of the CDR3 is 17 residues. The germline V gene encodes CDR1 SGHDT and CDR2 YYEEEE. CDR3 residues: CASSLGATGTPNEKLFF. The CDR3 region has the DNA TGTGCCAGCAGCTTAGGTGCCACCGGGACTCCTAATGAAAAACTGTTTTTT.

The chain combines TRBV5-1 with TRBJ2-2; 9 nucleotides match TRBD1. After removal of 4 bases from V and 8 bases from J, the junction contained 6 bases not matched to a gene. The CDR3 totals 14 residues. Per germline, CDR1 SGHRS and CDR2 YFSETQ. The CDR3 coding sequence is TGCGCCAGCAGCCAAACACAGGGGGCAGGGGAGCTGTTTTTT. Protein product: CASSQTQGAGELFF.

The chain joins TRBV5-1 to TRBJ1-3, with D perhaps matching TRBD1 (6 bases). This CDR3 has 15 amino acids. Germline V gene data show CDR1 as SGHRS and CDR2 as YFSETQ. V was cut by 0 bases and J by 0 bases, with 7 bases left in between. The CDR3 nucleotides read TGCGCCAGCAGCTTGGAGGGGGTCTCTGGAAACACCATATATTTT. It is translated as CASSLEGVSGNTIYF.

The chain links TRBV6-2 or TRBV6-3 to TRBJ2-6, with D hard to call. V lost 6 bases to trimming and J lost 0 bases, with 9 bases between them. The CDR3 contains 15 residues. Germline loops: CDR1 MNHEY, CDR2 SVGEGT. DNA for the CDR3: TGTGCCAGCAGCCCCACGGGCTCTGGGGCCAACGTCCTGACTTTC. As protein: CASSPTGSGANVLTF.

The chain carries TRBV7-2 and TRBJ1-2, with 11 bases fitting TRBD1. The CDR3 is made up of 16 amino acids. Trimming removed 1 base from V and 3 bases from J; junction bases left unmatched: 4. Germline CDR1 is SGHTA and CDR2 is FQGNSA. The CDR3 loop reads CASSLGTGGSHYGYTF. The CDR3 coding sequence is TGTGCCAGCAGCTTAGGGACAGGGGGCTCCCACTATGGCTACACCTTC.

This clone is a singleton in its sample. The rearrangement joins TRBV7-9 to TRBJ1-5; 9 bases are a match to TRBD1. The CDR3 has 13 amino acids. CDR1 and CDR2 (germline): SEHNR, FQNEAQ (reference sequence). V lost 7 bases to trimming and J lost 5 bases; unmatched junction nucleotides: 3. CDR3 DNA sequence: TGTGCCAGCACCCGGACAGGGGATCAGCCCCAGCATTTT. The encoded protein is CASTRTGDQPQHF.

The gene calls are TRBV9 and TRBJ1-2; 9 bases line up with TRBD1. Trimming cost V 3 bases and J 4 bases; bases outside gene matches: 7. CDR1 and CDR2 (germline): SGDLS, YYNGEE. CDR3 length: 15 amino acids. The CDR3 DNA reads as TGTGCCAGCAGCGCGGTGGGGACAGGGCCCTATGGCTACACCTTC. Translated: CASSAVGTGPYGYTF. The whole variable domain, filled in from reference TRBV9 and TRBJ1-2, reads DSGVTQTPKHLITATGQRVTLRCSPRSGDLSVYWYQQSLDQGLQFLIQYYNGEERAKGNILERFSAQQFPDLHSELNLSSLELGDSALYFCASSAVGTGPYGYTFGSGTRLTVV.

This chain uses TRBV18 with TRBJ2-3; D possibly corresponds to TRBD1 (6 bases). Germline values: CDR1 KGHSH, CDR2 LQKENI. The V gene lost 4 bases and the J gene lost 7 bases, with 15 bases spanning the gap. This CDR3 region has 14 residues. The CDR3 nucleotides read TGTGCCAGCTCACGGGACACGCCGCCAAATACGCAGTATTTT. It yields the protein CASSRDTPPNTQYF.

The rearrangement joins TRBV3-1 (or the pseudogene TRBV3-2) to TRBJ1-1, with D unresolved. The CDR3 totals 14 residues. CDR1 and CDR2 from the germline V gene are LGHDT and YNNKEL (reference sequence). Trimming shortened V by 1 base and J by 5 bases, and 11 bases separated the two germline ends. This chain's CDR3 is CASSQGGFGTEAFF. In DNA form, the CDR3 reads TGTGCCAGCAGCCAAGGAGGGTTTGGGACTGAAGCTTTCTTT.

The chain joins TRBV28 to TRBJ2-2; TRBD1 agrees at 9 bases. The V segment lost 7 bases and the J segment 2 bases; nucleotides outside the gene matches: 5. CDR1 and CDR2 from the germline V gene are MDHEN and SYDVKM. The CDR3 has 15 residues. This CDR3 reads CASTPTGGNTGELFF. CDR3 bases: TGTGCCAGCACACCGACAGGGGGTAACACCGGGGAGCTGTTTTTT.

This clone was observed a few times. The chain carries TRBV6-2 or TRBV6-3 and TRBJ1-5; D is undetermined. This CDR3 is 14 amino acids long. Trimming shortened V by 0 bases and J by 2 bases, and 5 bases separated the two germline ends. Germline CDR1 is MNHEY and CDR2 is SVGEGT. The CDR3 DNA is TGTGCCAGCAGTTACTCGTTCGGCAATCAGCCCCAGCATTTT. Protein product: CASSYSFGNQPQHF.

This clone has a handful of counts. CDR3 nucleotide sequence: TGTGCCAGCAGCCCGGGGGGGTATAGCAATCAGCCCCAGCATTTT. It is translated as CASSPGGYSNQPQHF. This chain uses TRBV7-2 with TRBJ1-5, with D maybe TRBD1 (5 bases). In germline, CDR1 is SGHTA, CDR2 FQGNSA. The length of the CDR3 is 15 residues. Between the trimmed V and J ends, which lost 5 bases and 0 bases, there was a span of 11 bases.

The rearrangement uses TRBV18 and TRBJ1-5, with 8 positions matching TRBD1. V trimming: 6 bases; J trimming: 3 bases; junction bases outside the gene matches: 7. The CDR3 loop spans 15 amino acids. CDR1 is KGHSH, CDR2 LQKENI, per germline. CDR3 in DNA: TGTGCCAGCTCGCAATCGACAGGGGACAATCAGCCCCAGCATTTT. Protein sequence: CASSQSTGDNQPQHF.

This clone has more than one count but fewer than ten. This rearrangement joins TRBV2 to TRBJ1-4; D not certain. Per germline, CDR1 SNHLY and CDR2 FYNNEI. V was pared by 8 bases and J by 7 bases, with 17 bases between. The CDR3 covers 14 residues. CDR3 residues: CASRISGLGEKLFF. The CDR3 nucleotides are TGTGCCAGCCGAATCTCGGGATTGGGTGAAAAACTGTTTTTT. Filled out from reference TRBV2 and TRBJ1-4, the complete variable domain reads EPEVTQTPSHQVTQMGQEVILRCVPISNHLYFYWYRQILGQKVEFLVSFYNNEISEKSEIFDDQFSVERPDGSNFTLKIRSTKLEDSAMYFCASRISGLGEKLFFGSGTQLSVL.

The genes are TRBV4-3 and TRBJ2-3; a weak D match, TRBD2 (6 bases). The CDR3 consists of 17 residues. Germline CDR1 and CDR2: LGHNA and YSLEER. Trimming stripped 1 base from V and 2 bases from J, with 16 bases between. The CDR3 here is CASSQGIGRYLTDTQYF. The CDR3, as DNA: TGCGCCAGCAGCCAAGGAATAGGGAGGTACCTCACAGATACGCAGTATTTT.

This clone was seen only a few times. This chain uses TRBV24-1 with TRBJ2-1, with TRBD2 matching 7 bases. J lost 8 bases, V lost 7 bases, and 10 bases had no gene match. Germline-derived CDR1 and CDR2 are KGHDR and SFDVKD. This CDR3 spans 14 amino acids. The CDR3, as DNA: TGTGCCACCAGGAGCGGGAACCCCCCCCATGAGCAGTTCTTC. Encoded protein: CATRSGNPPHEQFF.

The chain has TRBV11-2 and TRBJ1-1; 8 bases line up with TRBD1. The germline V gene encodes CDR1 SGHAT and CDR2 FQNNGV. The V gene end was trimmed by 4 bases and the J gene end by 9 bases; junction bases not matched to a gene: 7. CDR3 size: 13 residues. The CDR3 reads CASSSGQGVKAFF. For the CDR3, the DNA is TGTGCCAGCAGCTCTGGACAGGGCGTAAAAGCTTTCTTT.

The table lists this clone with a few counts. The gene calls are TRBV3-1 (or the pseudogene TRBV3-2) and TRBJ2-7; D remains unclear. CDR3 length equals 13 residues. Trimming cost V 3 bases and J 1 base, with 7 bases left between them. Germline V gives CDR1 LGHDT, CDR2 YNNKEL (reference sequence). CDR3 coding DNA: TGTGCCAGCAGCCAGGGCTTGTCCTACGAGCAGTACTTC. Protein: CASSQGLSYEQYF.

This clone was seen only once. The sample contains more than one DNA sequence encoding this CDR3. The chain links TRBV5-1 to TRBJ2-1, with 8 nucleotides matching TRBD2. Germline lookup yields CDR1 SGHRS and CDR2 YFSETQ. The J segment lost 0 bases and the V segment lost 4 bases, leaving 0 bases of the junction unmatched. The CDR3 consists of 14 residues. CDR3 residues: CASSSGSSYNEQFF. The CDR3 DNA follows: TGCGCCAGCAGCAGCGGGAGCTCCTACAATGAGCAGTTCTTC.

DNA of the CDR3: TGTGCCAGCAGCCGGGGACAGGGGAGGGAAAAACTGTTTTTT. It yields the protein CASSRGQGREKLFF. J is TRBJ1-4 and V is TRBV3-1 (or the pseudogene TRBV3-2), with 10 bases aligning to TRBD1. The CDR3 consists of 14 residues. Germline CDR1 and CDR2: LGHDT and YNNKEL (reference sequence). Trimming cost V 4 bases and J 8 bases; bases outside gene matches: 4.